Listed here are 3 T cell receptor beta chains from one sample, sequenced in a study of T cell clones after liver transplantation. The protocol was immunoSEQ multiplex PCR, while the TCRdb copy is restricted to in-frame clones and leaves out a portion. The sample lists around 110,000 clones, over 75% occurring once. Material: CD4+ T cells from blood, obtained 12 months after liver transplant. Receptors were obtained from a human patient who received a liver transplant. Some T cells may be supplied by the graft donor.

V usage is TRBV7-9 and J usage is TRBJ2-7; 7 bases line up with TRBD2. V was clipped by 3 bases and J by 6 bases; unmatched bases: 5. Germline lookup yields CDR1 SEHNR and CDR2 FQNEAQ (reference sequence). The CDR3 covers 13 residues. The CDR3 is CASSFREAGEQYF. The CDR3 DNA reads as TGTGCCAGCAGCTTCCGGGAGGCAGGCGAGCAGTACTTC.

The chain uses TRBV19 and TRBJ1-1; 9 bases align to TRBD1. The germline V gene encodes CDR1 LNHDA and CDR2 SQIVND (reference sequence). This CDR3 region has 17 residues. V lost 7 bases to trimming and J lost 4 bases; unmatched junction nucleotides: 16. CDR3 sequence (DNA): TGTGCCAGTAATGTTGGACGGGACAGGGCTGTTGGCACTGAAGCTTTCTTT. Residues: CASNVGRDRAVGTEAFF.

The CDR3 spells CASSTTNTGELFF. For the CDR3, the DNA is TGTGCCAGCAGCACGACGAACACCGGGGAGCTGTTTTTT. The chain has TRBV2 and TRBJ2-2; D not certain. The length of the CDR3 is 13 residues. With 6 bases removed from V and 0 bases from J, the gap between germline ends came to 5 bases. Per the germline V gene, CDR1 is SNHLY and CDR2 is FYNNEI.